The 10 T cell receptor beta chains below all came from one sample that was sequenced in a study of CD8 T cells in Susac syndrome. Random hexamers primed reverse transcription of about 0.5 to 1 ug RNA. TCRdb processed the immunoSEQ multiplex PCR reads anew with MiXCR; each CDR3 protein has one entry. The sample shows 130,000 or so distinct CDR3 sequences, just under 95% of them seen only once. Sequenced material: CD8+ T cells from PBMCs. The receptors were gathered from a human donor with Susac syndrome.

The chain is built from TRBV7-8 and TRBJ2-5; D assignment may be TRBD1 or TRBD2 (5 bases each). The CDR3 totals 16 residues. Germline lookup yields CDR1 SGHVS and CDR2 FQNEAQ. V gave up 5 bases and J gave up 1 base, with 17 bases separating them. The CDR3: CASSGGLAHAQETQYF. DNA for the CDR3: TGTGCCAGCAGCGGGGGTTTAGCCCATGCCCAAGAGACCCAGTACTTC.

The chain couples TRBV15 to TRBJ2-5, with D perhaps matching TRBD2 (5 bases). The germline V gene encodes CDR1 LNHNV and CDR2 YYDKDF (reference sequence). The CDR3 runs 14 residues. Trimming stripped 3 bases from V and 3 bases from J, with 11 bases between. The CDR3: CATSSPDGEETQYF. CDR3 bases: TGTGCCACCAGCAGCCCCGACGGGGAAGAGACCCAGTACTTC.

CDR3 bases: TGTGCCACCAGCAGAGATTTGGGGACCCAAGAGACCCAGTACTTC. It specifies CATSRDLGTQETQYF. V and J are TRBV15 and TRBJ2-5; D could derive from TRBD1 or TRBD2 (5 bases each). CDR3 length: 15 residues. V was clipped by 0 bases and J by 1 base, with 9 bases between them. Germline V lookup: CDR1 LNHNV, CDR2 YYDKDF (reference sequence).

This clonotype showed up just once. The chain has TRBV29-1 and TRBJ2-2; TRBD2 matches at 11 bases. The germline gives CDR1 SQVTM, CDR2 ANQGSEA. The CDR3 extends over 13 amino acids. J was trimmed by 7 bases and V by 4 bases; bases with no gene match: 2. In DNA form, the CDR3 reads TGCAGCGTTGGGGGACTAGCGGTCGGGGAGCTGTTTTTT. This translates into CSVGGLAVGELFF.

This clonotype has just a few counts. The chain joins TRBV20-1 to TRBJ1-5; 9 nucleotides align to TRBD1. Germline-derived CDR1 and CDR2 are DFQATT and SNEGSKA (reference sequence). The CDR3 consists of 15 residues. V lost 3 bases and J lost 3; bases outside the gene matches: 6. CDR3 DNA sequence: TGCAGTGCTAGTCCCGGGACAGGGTTCAATCAGCCCCAGCATTTT. Translation: CSASPGTGFNQPQHF.

This clonotype has more than one count but fewer than ten. V and J are TRBV27 and TRBJ2-6; D is unresolved. Per germline, CDR1 MNHEY and CDR2 SMNVEV (reference sequence). V shed 5 bases and J shed 0 bases, with 2 bases lying between them. CDR3 size: 13 residues. DNA of the CDR3: TGTGCCAGCAGTGGCTCTGGGGCCAACGTCCTGACTTTC. This sequence encodes CASSGSGANVLTF.

This chain links TRBV29-1 with TRBJ2-1; 7 bases fit TRBD2. This CDR3 has 15 amino acids. V was pared by 3 bases and J by 5 bases, with 10 bases of the junction left unmatched. Per the germline V gene, CDR1 is SQVTM and CDR2 is ANQGSEA. CDR3 protein: CSVEAVSAGDNEQFF. The CDR3 coding sequence is TGCAGCGTTGAGGCCGTGAGCGCGGGGGACAATGAGCAGTTCTTC.

The chain combines TRBV6-5 with TRBJ1-2, with D tentatively TRBD1 (6 bases). Germline V gene data show CDR1 as MNHEY and CDR2 as SVGAGI. CDR3 length: 15 amino acids. V was pared by 6 bases and J by 5 bases, with 19 bases between. CDR3 in DNA: TGTGCCAGCAGCTCAGGAACAGGGCTCTTTTATGGCTACACCTTC. Amino acid sequence: CASSSGTGLFYGYTF.

This clonotype has just one count. The rearrangement uses TRBV6-5 and TRBJ2-7; 8 bases fit TRBD1. CDR1 is MNHEY and CDR2 is SVGAGI in the germline V gene. The CDR3 extends over 14 amino acids. After removal of 5 bases from V and 2 bases from J, the junction contained 5 bases not matched to a gene. The CDR3 nucleotides are TGTGCCAGCAGTCGGACAGGGCTCACCTACGAGCAGTACTTC. It codes for CASSRTGLTYEQYF.

V gene TRBV7-8 combines with J gene TRBJ2-6; no firm D call. The CDR3 runs to 17 residues. Trimming removed 5 bases at V and 0 bases at J, with 14 bases between. Germline V CDR1 and CDR2: SGHVS, FQNEAQ. For the CDR3, the DNA is TGTGCCAGCAGCCACTGGACGGACCGCTCTGGGGCCAACGTCCTGACTTTC. Residues: CASSHWTDRSGANVLTF.